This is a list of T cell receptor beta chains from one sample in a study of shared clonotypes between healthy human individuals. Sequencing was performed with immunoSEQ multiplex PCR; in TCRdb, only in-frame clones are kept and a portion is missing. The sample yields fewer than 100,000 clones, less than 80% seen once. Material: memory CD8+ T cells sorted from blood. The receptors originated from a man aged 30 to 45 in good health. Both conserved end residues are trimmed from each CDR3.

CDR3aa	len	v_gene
ASSPVVGSSGSYEQY	15	TRBV5-1
ASSEGAGNTDTQY	13	TRBV6-4
ATNDRDAPDTQY	12	TRBV15
ASSPEPRNTEAF	12	TRBV4-1
TSRGGNQPQH	10	TRBV28
ASSAPGTQIYNEQF	14	TRBV25-1
ASSQDTGNSYNEQF	14	TRBV4-3
ASSGGHLTQSRANVLT	16	TRBV28
ASSLGLAGAYGNEQF	15	TRBV28
ASSLDGQTYEQY	12	TRBV5-4
ASSSRLAGGPAREQY	15	TRBV13
ASSFDTGEDTQY	12	TRBV7-9
ASSLVTGERFGTEAF	15	TRBV7-2
ASGPQGGHQPQH	12	TRBV6-5
ASSSEGPEKLF	11	TRBV7-8
ASSATGGGTGELF	13	TRBV9
ASSWDSSYEQY	11	TRBV2
ASSSAGVIYEQY	12	TRBV5-1
ASSEGRGRANYGYT	14	TRBV6-1
ASSSTGELF	9	TRBV27
ASSGAEPGRTQY	12	TRBV28
ASSRLLAGAYEQY	13	TRBV19